A single sample is the source of the 10 T cell receptor beta chains below, sequenced in a study of breast tumors, draining lymph nodes, adjacent tissues. TCRdb passed the multiplex PCR reads through MiXCR, listing each CDR3 protein once. The data hold over 10,000 distinct CDR3 sequences, with roughly 72% observed a single time. The material sequenced was tumor-adjacent breast tissue. The origin of the receptors is a female donor with breast cancer. Some clones in this sample may be carry-over from other donors' samples.

V gene TRBV29-1 combines with J gene TRBJ2-7; 11 bases align to TRBD1. CDR1 and CDR2 (germline): SQVTM, ANQGSEA. The CDR3 sequence is 13 residues long. J lost 5 bases, V lost 0 bases, and 0 bases had no gene match. CDR3 nucleotides: TGCAGCGTTGAAGAGGGACAGGGGGACGAGCAGTACTTC. Translating gives CSVEEGQGDEQYF.

The chain joins TRBV5-1 to TRBJ2-3, with a weak D call TRBD2 (6 bases). There are 17 residues in the CDR3. Trimming stripped 0 bases from V and 0 bases from J, with 14 bases between. The germline CDR1 and CDR2 sequences are SGHRS and YFSETQ. DNA for the CDR3: TGCGCCAGCAGCTTGGGGCGGGACTTCTCTAGCACAGATACGCAGTATTTT. Translating it yields CASSLGRDFSSTDTQYF. The whole variable domain, filled in from reference TRBV5-1 and TRBJ2-3, reads KAGVTQTPRYLIKTRGQQVTLSCSPISGHRSVSWYQQTPGQGLQFLFEYFSETQRNKGNFPGRFSGRQFSNSRSEMNVSTLELGDSALYLCASSLGRDFSSTDTQYFGPGTRLTVL.

The sample holds many counts of this clonotype. The chain employs TRBV5-5 and TRBJ2-6, with TRBD2 as a possible D gene (5 bases). The CDR3 consists of 16 residues. CDR1 SGHKS and CDR2 YYEKEE come from the germline V gene (reference sequence). The germline V and J ends were trimmed by 2 bases and 0 bases, with 9 bases remaining between them. CDR3: CASSFRGISGANVLTF. CDR3 coding DNA: TGTGCCAGCAGCTTTAGAGGGATCTCTGGGGCCAACGTCCTGACTTTC.

The chain recombines TRBV7-8 with TRBJ1-2; D unclear. Germline V gene data show CDR1 as SGHVS and CDR2 as FQNEAQ. V was cut by 5 bases and J by 4 bases, with 17 bases left in between. The CDR3 spans 15 residues. CDR3 loop: CASSPREGSGYGYTF. In DNA form, the CDR3 reads TGTGCCAGCAGCCCCCGCGAGGGCTCGGGCTATGGCTACACCTTC.

V and J are TRBV4-1 and TRBJ2-3; a weak D match, TRBD2 (5 bases). The CDR3 has 17 amino acids. Trimming pared 2 bases from V and 0 bases from J, leaving 15 bases between. CDR1 is MGHRA, CDR2 YSYEKL, per germline. CDR3 nucleotides: TGCGCCAGCAGCCAACTAGGCGGGCGGATAAGCACAGATACGCAGTATTTT. This gives the protein CASSQLGGRISTDTQYF.

The chain combines TRBV7-3 with TRBJ2-3; D not resolved. Trimming stripped 5 bases from V and 6 bases from J, with 9 bases between. The CDR3 is made up of 12 amino acids. Germline V CDR1 and CDR2: SGHTA, FQGTGA. CDR3 residues: CASSRAADTQYF. The CDR3 DNA sequence: TGTGCCAGCAGCAGGGCGGCGGATACGCAGTATTTT.

The chain employs TRBV7-3 and TRBJ2-5, with D unclear. Germline loops: CDR1 SGHTA, CDR2 FQGTGA. With 5 bases removed from V and 7 bases from J, the gap between germline ends came to 17 bases. The CDR3 extends over 14 amino acids. CDR3 nucleotide sequence: TGTGCCAGCAGCCCAGACCGGGCCTCGGGGACCCAGTACTTC. Its translation is CASSPDRASGTQYF.

J is TRBJ1-1 and V is TRBV19, with D possibly matching TRBD1 (5 bases). Germline V gene sequence: CDR1 LNHDA, CDR2 SQIVND (reference sequence). The CDR3 length is 14 residues. V shed 4 bases and J shed 5 bases, with 14 bases lying between them. CDR3 loop: CASSTGLIHTEAFF. The CDR3, as DNA: TGTGCCAGTAGTACGGGACTCATTCATACTGAAGCTTTCTTT.

The sample holds many counts of this clonotype. The chain couples TRBV28 to TRBJ2-5; 7 bases are a match to TRBD1. Germline loops: CDR1 MDHEN, CDR2 SYDVKM. Trimming at V came to 4 bases and at J to 3 bases, leaving 2 bases not matched to a gene. The CDR3 has 13 residues. CDR3 nucleotides: TGTGCCAGCAGTTCAGGACAGGAAGAGACCCAGTACTTC. Translation gives CASSSGQEETQYF.

This clonotype was recorded at least ten times. As DNA, the CDR3 is TGTGCCAGCACTGAGGGGAGCTACCCTGAGCAGTTCTTC. It codes for CASTEGSYPEQFF. The V gene is TRBV6-2 or TRBV6-3, the J gene TRBJ2-1; either TRBD1 or TRBD2 may fit D (5 bases each). Germline V gives CDR1 MNHEY, CDR2 SVGEGT. CDR3 length equals 13 residues. Between the trimmed V and J ends, which lost 7 bases and 9 bases, there was a span of 16 bases.